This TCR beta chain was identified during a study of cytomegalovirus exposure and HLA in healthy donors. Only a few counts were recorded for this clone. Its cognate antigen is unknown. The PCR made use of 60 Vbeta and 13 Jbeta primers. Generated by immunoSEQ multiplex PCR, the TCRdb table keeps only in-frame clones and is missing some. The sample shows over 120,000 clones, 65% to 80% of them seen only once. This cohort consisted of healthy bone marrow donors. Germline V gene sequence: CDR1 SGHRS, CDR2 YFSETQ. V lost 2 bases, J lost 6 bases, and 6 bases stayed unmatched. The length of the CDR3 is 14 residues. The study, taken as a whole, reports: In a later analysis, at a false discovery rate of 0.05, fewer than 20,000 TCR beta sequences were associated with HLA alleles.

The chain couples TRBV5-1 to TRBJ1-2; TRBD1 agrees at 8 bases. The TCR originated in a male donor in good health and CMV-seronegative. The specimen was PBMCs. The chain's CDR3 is CASSLQGDGDGYTF. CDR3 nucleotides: TGCGCCAGCAGCTTACAGGGGGATGGTGATGGCTACACCTTC.